Listed here are 32 T cell receptor beta chains from one sample, sequenced in a study of response to subunit inactivated influenza vaccine. TCRdb ran MiXCR on the RT-PCR reads and lists one entry per CDR3 protein. The sample shows 650,000 to 700,000 distinct CDR3 sequences, 15% to 18% of them seen only once. The sample here was PBMCs from blood, taken less than 13 days after vaccination. The source of these receptors is a man in his fifties who received an inactivated influenza vaccine.

In its sample, this clonotype was seen a few times. The CDR3 DNA sequence: TGTGCCAGCTCACCATTGGGACAGGGTACCGAGCAGTACTTC. It translates to CASSPLGQGTEQYF. The V and J genes are TRBV18 and TRBJ2-7, with 9 bases identical to TRBD1. CDR1 and CDR2 (germline): KGHSH, LQKENI. Trimming took 2 bases from V and 6 from J; bases not matched to a gene: 5. This CDR3 spans 14 amino acids.

There are a few counts of this clonotype. In DNA, the CDR3 is TGTGCCAGCAGCTTAGATTGGGGGAGGGGCACTGAAGCTTTCTTT. Its protein is CASSLDWGRGTEAFF. The genes are TRBV11-2 and TRBJ1-1; D possibly corresponds to TRBD1 (5 bases). V was cut by 0 bases and J by 4 bases, with 12 bases left in between. Per the germline V gene, CDR1 is SGHAT and CDR2 is FQNNGV. The CDR3 sequence is 15 residues long. Filled out from reference TRBV11-2 and TRBJ1-1, the complete variable domain reads EAGVAQSPRYKIIEKRQSVAFWCNPISGHATLYWYQQILGQGPKLLIQFQNNGVVDDSQLPKDRFSAERLKGVDSTLKIQPAKLEDSAVYLCASSLDWGRGTEAFFGQGTRLTVV.

The chain employs TRBV4-1 and TRBJ1-3; D is unclear. The CDR3 is 15 amino acids. Germline V gives CDR1 MGHRA, CDR2 YSYEKL. Trimming took off 0 bases at V and 7 bases at J, with 13 bases between the two ends. The CDR3, as DNA: TGCGCCAGCAGCCAAGATGTACAGAATAGGAACACCATATATTTT. It specifies CASSQDVQNRNTIYF.

The V and J genes are TRBV4-1 and TRBJ1-3, with unresolved D. V dropped 4 bases and J dropped 0 bases, with 16 bases sitting between them. This CDR3 is built from 17 residues. Germline V CDR1 and CDR2: MGHRA, YSYEKL. The CDR3 DNA reads TGCGCCAGCAGCCGATCCCGGGCGCAAGGCTCTGGAAACACCATATATTTT. Its protein is CASSRSRAQGSGNTIYF.

This sequence joins TRBV24-1 and TRBJ2-3; TRBD1 matches at 9 bases. The junction had 13 bases not matched to a gene; V was cut back by 7 bases and J by 3 bases. Germline V gene data show CDR1 as KGHDR and CDR2 as SFDVKD. The CDR3 is 17 residues long. The CDR3 nucleotides are TGTGCCACCAGCCTACACCCTCGACAGGGGGGGACAGATACGCAGTATTTT. Encoded protein: CATSLHPRQGGTDTQYF.

The CDR3 DNA reads as TGTGCCAGCAGCCCGAGTAATTCGGATCGCTCCTACGAGCAGTACTTC. Its protein is CASSPSNSDRSYEQYF. The V and J genes are TRBV7-2 and TRBJ2-7; D not resolved. Germline V lookup: CDR1 SGHTA, CDR2 FQGNSA. The CDR3 covers 16 residues. Trimming left V 5 bases short and J 0 bases short, with 17 bases between.

The chain combines TRBV7-8 with TRBJ2-1; TRBD1 agrees at 10 bases. The length of the CDR3 is 17 residues. V was pared by 5 bases and J by 5 bases, with 12 bases of the junction left unmatched. Germline CDR1 is SGHVS and CDR2 is FQNEAQ. CDR3 nucleotides: TGTGCCAGCAGCCTAATCAGGGACAGGGGAAAAAACAATGAGCAGTTCTTC. The encoded protein is CASSLIRDRGKNNEQFF.

For this clonotype: One end of the junction is discordant with germline, which a read error may explain. The rearrangement uses TRBV7-2 and TRBJ2-5; possible D gene TRBD1, 5 bases. The CDR3 length is 13 residues. Per germline, CDR1 SGHTA and CDR2 FQGNSA. The CDR3 protein is CAGSLVREETQYF. The DNA of the CDR3 is TGTGCCGGCAGCTTAGTCAGGGAAGAGACCCAGTACTTC.

The V and J genes are TRBV9 and TRBJ2-1; possibly TRBD2 for D (7 bases). CDR3 length equals 15 residues. Trimming took 0 bases from V and 3 from J, leaving 10 bases between them. Germline loops: CDR1 SGDLS, CDR2 YYNGEE. CDR3 nucleotide sequence: TGTGCCAGCAGCGTAGAGGGGGGGGTCTACAATGAGCAGTTCTTC. Amino acid sequence: CASSVEGGVYNEQFF.

There are a few counts of this clonotype. This chain uses TRBV7-9 with TRBJ2-5; 11 bases match TRBD2. This CDR3 has 17 residues. The germline gives CDR1 SEHNR, CDR2 FQNEAQ (reference sequence). Trimming removed 1 base from V and 5 bases from J; junction bases left unmatched: 9. CDR3 DNA sequence: TGTGCCAGCAGCTTAGAATCACTAGCGGGAGTAGCGGAGACCCAGTACTTC. As protein: CASSLESLAGVAETQYF. The full variable domain, its missing parts supplied by reference TRBV7-9 and TRBJ2-5, is DTGVSQNPRHKITKRGQNVTFRCDPISEHNRLYWYRQTLGQGPEFLTYFQNEAQLEKSRLLSDRFSAERPKGSFSTLEIQRTEQGDSAMYLCASSLESLAGVAETQYFGPGTRLLVL.

This sequence joins TRBV6-5 and TRBJ1-2; 9 nucleotides line up with TRBD1. Trimming at V came to 2 bases and at J to 0 bases, leaving 4 bases not matched to a gene. The CDR3 length is 16 residues. Germline CDR1 is MNHEY and CDR2 is SVGAGI. Here the CDR3 reads CASSYQGQGANYGYTF. The CDR3 bases are TGTGCCAGCAGTTACCAGGGACAGGGCGCTAACTATGGCTACACCTTC.

This clonotype appeared a few times. The CDR3 sequence: CASSKGQGPYEQYF. DNA of the CDR3: TGTGCCAGCAGTAAGGGACAGGGCCCCTACGAGCAGTACTTC. This chain connects TRBV6-1 to TRBJ2-7; 9 bases line up with TRBD1. V gave up 5 bases and J gave up 2 bases; unmatched junction bases: 4. Germline CDR1 MNHNS, CDR2 SASEGT. This CDR3 is 14 amino acids long.

This clonotype has just a few counts. J is TRBJ1-2 and V is TRBV19; D gene unclear. Germline V gene lookup returns CDR1 LNHDA and CDR2 SQIVND (reference sequence). The CDR3 runs 15 residues. Trimming removed 3 bases at V and 2 bases at J, with 13 bases between. DNA of the CDR3: TGTGCCAGTAGTATTATAGACAAGCAGAACTATGGCTACACCTTC. Translating it yields CASSIIDKQNYGYTF.

This chain connects TRBV6-1 to TRBJ1-1; TRBD1 matches at 9 bases. The ends lost 4 bases at V and 3 bases at J; junction bases unmatched: 6. The CDR3 has 15 amino acids. CDR1 and CDR2 (germline): MNHNS, SASEGT. CDR3 sequence: CASSALTGGDTEAFF. The DNA for the CDR3 is TGTGCCAGCAGTGCACTGACAGGGGGGGACACTGAAGCTTTCTTT.

This clonotype was counted between two and nine times. The J gene is TRBJ2-1, the V gene TRBV28, with D possibly being TRBD2 (5 bases). V was trimmed by 6 bases and J by 7 bases, leaving 16 bases between them. The germline V gene has CDR1 MDHEN and CDR2 SYDVKM. The CDR3 loop spans 14 amino acids. DNA for the CDR3: TGTGCCAGCAGCCGGGATGGGAGTAGAAATGAGCAGTTCTTC. This translates into CASSRDGSRNEQFF.

In this sample, this clonotype turned up a few times. The V and J genes are TRBV24-1 and TRBJ1-2, with 8 bases matching TRBD1. Trimming took 4 bases from V and 2 from J; bases not matched to a gene: 2. Germline lookup yields CDR1 KGHDR and CDR2 SFDVKD. The CDR3 consists of 14 residues. The CDR3 loop reads CATSEPGGNYGYTF. Written as DNA, the CDR3 is TGTGCCACCAGTGAGCCAGGGGGCAACTATGGCTACACCTTC.

This sequence joins TRBV6-6 and TRBJ2-7, with a weak D call TRBD1 (5 bases). V lost 4 bases, J lost 12 bases, and 19 bases lay in between. Germline assignment: CDR1 MNHNY and CDR2 SVGAGI (reference sequence). The CDR3 loop spans 13 amino acids. The CDR3 spells CASSLGVGVTAYF. For the CDR3, the DNA is TGTGCCAGCAGTTTAGGGGTCGGAGTAACGGCGTACTTC.

This clonotype was picked up a small number of times. This sequence joins TRBV5-5 and TRBJ2-2, with D tentatively TRBD2 (6 bases). The CDR3 loop spans 16 amino acids. Trimming stripped 0 bases from V and 2 bases from J, with 11 bases between. Germline assignment: CDR1 SGHKS and CDR2 YYEKEE (reference sequence). CDR3 coding DNA: TGTGCCAGCAGCTTGGGGGGGGTACTTAACACCGGGGAGCTGTTTTTT. It codes for CASSLGGVLNTGELFF.

V usage is TRBV5-1 and J usage is TRBJ2-1; 14 bases agree with TRBD2. Germline V gene lookup returns CDR1 SGHRS and CDR2 YFSETQ. Unmatched junction bases numbered 14, after V lost 5 bases and J lost 7 bases. The CDR3 runs to 18 residues. The CDR3 nucleotides are TGCGCCAGCAGTTATTCCCCGGGACTAGCGGGAGTGGGGAATGAGCAGTTCTTC. It specifies CASSYSPGLAGVGNEQFF.

V usage is TRBV5-4 and J usage is TRBJ2-5; 10 bases fit TRBD2. CDR3 length equals 15 residues. Germline V gene sequence: CDR1 SGHNT, CDR2 YYREEE (reference sequence). V lost 3 bases, J lost 0 bases, and 2 bases stayed unmatched. CDR3 amino acids: CASSSLAGNQETQYF. DNA of the CDR3: TGTGCCAGCAGCTCACTAGCGGGGAACCAAGAGACCCAGTACTTC.

The rearrangement uses TRBV7-2 and TRBJ2-7, with D unresolved. CDR3 length: 12 amino acids. Trimming pared 5 bases from V and 3 bases from J, leaving 8 bases between. CDR1 is SGHTA, CDR2 FQGNSA, per germline. For the CDR3, the DNA is TGTGCCAGCAGCGCCGTCGGCTACGAGCAGTACTTC. Protein product: CASSAVGYEQYF.

The chain combines TRBV7-8 with TRBJ1-1; D unresolved. V was cut by 5 bases and J by 0 bases, with 22 bases left in between. The CDR3 runs 18 residues. In germline, CDR1 is SGHVS, CDR2 FQNEAQ. The CDR3 DNA reads as TGTGCCAGCAGCCCCCGCTGGAGCAGGTCCGCCATGAACACTGAAGCTTTCTTT. Protein product: CASSPRWSRSAMNTEAFF.

The chain uses TRBV7-2 and TRBJ1-1, with 11 nucleotides matching TRBD1. Germline CDR1 and CDR2: SGHTA and FQGNSA. V shed 3 bases, J shed 6 bases, and the junction held 6 bases outside the gene matches. The CDR3 runs 15 residues. The CDR3 reads CASSFGQGARAEAFF. For the CDR3, the DNA is TGTGCCAGCAGCTTCGGACAGGGGGCGCGTGCTGAAGCTTTCTTT.

This clonotype was observed a few times. The chain has TRBV20-1 and TRBJ2-3, with 12 positions matching TRBD2. The CDR3 has 15 residues. With 0 bases clipped from V and 5 bases from J, the junction kept 3 bases outside the gene matches. CDR1 is DFQATT and CDR2 is SNEGSKA in the germline V gene (reference sequence). The CDR3: CSAREEGLAGDTQYF. The CDR3 DNA sequence: TGCAGTGCTAGAGAAGAGGGACTAGCGGGAGATACGCAGTATTTT.

The CDR3 nucleotides read TGCAGCGCCGGACAGGGCCTCAACTCTGGAAACACCATATATTTT. This gives the protein CSAGQGLNSGNTIYF. V gene TRBV29-1 combines with J gene TRBJ1-3; 8 nucleotides agree with TRBD1. Germline loops: CDR1 SQVTM, CDR2 ANQGSEA. V lost 7 bases and J lost 0; bases outside the gene matches: 8. This CDR3 has 15 amino acids. Full variable domain (rest looked up from reference TRBV29-1 and TRBJ1-3): SAVISQKPSRDICQRGTSLTIQCQVDSQVTMMFWYRQQPGQSLTLIATANQGSEATYESGFVIDKFPISRPNLTFSTLTVSNMSPEDSSIYLCSAGQGLNSGNTIYFGEGSWLTVV.

This clonotype was found a few times. The chain uses TRBV7-8 and TRBJ2-5; D may match TRBD1 or TRBD2 (5 bases each). Germline V gives CDR1 SGHVS, CDR2 FQNEAQ. V was pared by 5 bases and J by 3 bases, with 16 bases between. This CDR3 comprises 15 residues. The CDR3, as DNA: TGTGCCAGCAGCCGATGGGGGTCTCGGGAAGAGACCCAGTACTTC. This gives the protein CASSRWGSREETQYF.

The chain has TRBV12-3 or TRBV12-4 and TRBJ2-1; D gene ambiguous. V was pared by 3 bases and J by 9 bases, with 3 bases between. This CDR3 is built from 10 residues. CDR3 coding DNA: TGTGCCAGCAGTTTCGGTGAGCAGTTCTTC. Translating it yields CASSFGEQFF.

This clonotype was counted at least ten times. The chain recombines TRBV7-9 with TRBJ1-2; TRBD1 might be the D (5 bases). Germline CDR1 SEHNR, CDR2 FQNEAQ (reference sequence). The V end lost 4 bases, the J end lost 7 bases, and 16 bases lay between the germline ends. This CDR3 has 14 residues. The DNA of the CDR3 is TGTGCCAGCAGCTGGGAGGGGCCGAGGGGTGGCTACACCTTC. Translating gives CASSWEGPRGGYTF.

The rearrangement uses TRBV20-1 and TRBJ2-7, with D possibly matching TRBD1 (6 bases). From germline, CDR1 is DFQATT and CDR2 SNEGSKA (reference sequence). Trimming cost V 3 bases and J 5 bases, with 14 bases left between them. The CDR3 loop spans 13 amino acids. The CDR3 region is CSASPTGFNEQYF. Here the CDR3 DNA reads TGCAGTGCTAGTCCTACAGGGTTCAACGAGCAGTACTTC.

The chain combines TRBV2 with TRBJ2-5; the match to TRBD1 covers 9 bases. The CDR3 totals 17 residues. The germline V gene has CDR1 SNHLY and CDR2 FYNNEI. J gave up 5 bases and V 7 bases, and 17 bases lay outside the gene matches. As DNA, the CDR3 is TGTGCCAGCAAATCTCGTCTGGGACAGGGAATCCGGGAGACCCAGTACTTC. It codes for CASKSRLGQGIRETQYF.

This clonotype was seen ten or more times. The V and J genes are TRBV12-3 or TRBV12-4 and TRBJ1-1; D is undetermined. This CDR3 is built from 15 residues. Trimming took off 3 bases at V and 1 base at J, with 12 bases between the two ends. The CDR3 sequence: CASSLGIAWNTEAFF. In nucleotides, the CDR3 is TGTGCCAGCAGTTTGGGAATTGCGTGGAACACTGAAGCTTTCTTT.

The sample holds many counts of this clonotype. The rearrangement uses TRBV12-3 or TRBV12-4 and TRBJ1-5; the D is unclear. The length of the CDR3 is 14 residues. V lost 3 bases and J lost 0, with 6 bases in between. CDR3 in amino acids: CASSLADSNQPQHF. For the CDR3, the DNA is TGTGCCAGCAGTTTGGCGGATAGCAATCAGCCCCAGCATTTT.